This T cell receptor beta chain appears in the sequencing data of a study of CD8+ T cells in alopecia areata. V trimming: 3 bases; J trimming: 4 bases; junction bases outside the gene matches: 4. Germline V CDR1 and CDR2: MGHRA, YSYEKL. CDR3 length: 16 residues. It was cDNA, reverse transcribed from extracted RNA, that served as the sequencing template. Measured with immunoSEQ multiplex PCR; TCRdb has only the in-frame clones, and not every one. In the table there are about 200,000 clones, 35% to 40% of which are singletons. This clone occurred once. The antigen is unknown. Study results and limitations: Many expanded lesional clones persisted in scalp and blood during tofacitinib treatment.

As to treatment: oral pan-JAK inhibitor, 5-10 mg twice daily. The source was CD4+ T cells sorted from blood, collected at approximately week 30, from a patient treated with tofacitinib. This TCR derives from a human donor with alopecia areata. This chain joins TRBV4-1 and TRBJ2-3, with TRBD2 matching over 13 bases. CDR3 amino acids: CASSQRTSGRSDTQYF. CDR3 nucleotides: TGCGCCAGCAGCCAGAGGACTAGCGGGAGATCAGATACGCAGTATTTT.